This T cell receptor beta chain was sequenced in a study of blood T cell repertoires in COVID-19. Here immunoSEQ multiplex PCR was the method, and the copy in TCRdb shows in-frame clones only, minus some. Of 120,000 to 150,000 clones detected, 70% to 90% appear once; the ten largest clones hold roughly 8%. The CDR3 covers 16 residues. V was trimmed by 6 bases and J by 2 bases, leaving 19 bases between them. Germline V CDR1 and CDR2: SGHTA, FQGNSA. J is TRBJ2-5 and V is TRBV7-2; weak D call: TRBD2 (5 bases). The clonotype was recovered from a woman aged 60-75 years with COVID-19, enrolled during active disease. Sequencing input: peripheral blood. The CDR3 protein is CASSPAGVRAQETQYF. The CDR3 nucleotides read TGTGCCAGCAGTCCCGCCGGGGTGCGGGCTCAAGAGACCCAGTACTTC.